Here is one T cell receptor (beta chain) with its context. The antigen it binds to is not known. This may be a read error, as it is one base from a much larger clone. From the cysteine up to the phenylalanine, the CDR3 has a length of 17 residues. The only DNA kept is the CDR3, 51 bases in frame from the first base. CDR1 MDHEN and CDR2 SYDVKM are derived from the germline V gene. The germline ends are 19 bases apart after V is trimmed by 5 bases and J by 2 bases. The sample originates from a study of response to subunit inactivated influenza vaccine (dated by TCRdb to the late 2010s). In terms of the full investigation: To follow how T cells responded to a trivalent subunit inactivated influenza vaccine, the researchers relied on deep quantitative profiling of the T cell receptor repertoire. What the study reported, not specific to this receptor: According to the authors, only a limited number of new T cells may be recruited by each seasonal influenza vaccination.

Preparation of the library involved RT-PCR. This sample was sequenced with an Illumina HiSeq 2500. TCRdb took the public reads, trimmed them with fastp at Q25, ran MiXCR for clone calling and kept in-frame beta chains. Identical CDR3 protein sequences are pooled into one entry, listed with their most common genes and DNA. Recorded for this sample are hundreds of thousands of distinct CDR3 sequences; 21% of them occurred a single time. Around 9.6% of the sample is taken by the ten largest. Specimen: PBMCs from blood, collected around 22 months after vaccination. The chain joins TRBV28 to TRBJ1-5, with the D gene uncertain. The sequence was collected from a man aged 50 to 75 who received an inactivated influenza vaccine. Donor details come from another sample of the same person, matched by shared clones. The bases are TGTGCCAGCAGTCTCCCCGACCCGGATCTCGGCAATCAGCCCCAGCATTTT. This yields the protein CASSLPDPDLGNQPQHF.